Each of the 3 T cell receptor beta chains below was sequenced from the same sample in a study of blood T cell repertoires in COVID-19. The data were produced by immunoSEQ multiplex PCR, yet TCRdb's version contains in-frame clones alone and is incomplete. The sample comprises about 68,000 clones, almost 85% of which are singletons, and 8.5% to 10% rests with the top ten. The sequencing sample was made of peripheral blood. These receptors were obtained from a man aged 50-60 years with active COVID-19.

This chain links TRBV5-8 with TRBJ2-5; possible D gene TRBD1, 5 bases. Trimming took 0 bases from V and 4 from J, leaving 7 bases between them. The V gene's germline CDR1 is SGHTS and CDR2 YDEGEE. This CDR3 spans 13 amino acids. The CDR3 sequence is CASSLVQGETQYF. The CDR3, as DNA: TGTGCCAGCAGCTTGGTGCAGGGAGAGACCCAGTACTTC. The full variable domain, completed using reference TRBV5-8 and TRBJ2-5, is EAGVTQSPTHLIKTRGQQATLRCSPISGHTSVYWYQQALGLGLQFLLWYDEGEERNRGNFPPRFSGRQFPNYSSELNVNALELEDSALYLCASSLVQGETQYFGPGTRLLVL.

The chain employs TRBV11-2 and TRBJ2-7, with D possibly matching TRBD1 (6 bases). CDR1 and CDR2 from the germline V gene are SGHAT and FQNNGV. V was cut by 1 base and J by 6 bases, with 16 bases left in between. The CDR3 sequence is 15 residues long. The CDR3 nucleotides are TGTGCCAGCAGCTTAGTCTCGTCAGGGGTGGGCGAGCAGTACTTC. It specifies CASSLVSSGVGEQYF.

The chain employs TRBV13 and TRBJ2-5; D ambiguous. The CDR3 covers 13 residues. Deletions cut 5 bases from V and 4 bases from J, with 11 bases between. Germline CDR1 reads PRHDT; CDR2 reads FYEKMQ (reference sequence). CDR3 coding DNA: TGTGCCAGCAGCCGGTCAGGAAGAGAGACCCAGTACTTC. It yields the protein CASSRSGRETQYF.